This is a list of T cell receptor beta chains from one sample in a study of beta chain features in type 1 diabetes. Profiled with immunoSEQ multiplex PCR; TCRdb holds only in-frame clones, not every one. The table lists more than 250,000 clones, just over 20% of them singletons. The sequencing input was naive CD4+ T cells from blood. All receptors derive from a woman aged 40 to 50 with type 1 diabetes. Each CDR3 is given with its conserved first and last residue. Each record gives: CDR3 protein, J gene, V gene.

CASSADSADQETQYF TRBJ2-5 TRBV7-2
CASSPPRGTNEKLFF TRBJ1-4 TRBV28
CSASRAGGTEGYTF TRBJ1-2 TRBV29-1
CASSPLNYEQYF TRBJ2-7 TRBV18
CASSHPGLTDTQYF TRBJ2-3 TRBV14
CASSLDRGVQPQHF TRBJ1-5 TRBV5-6
CASLRAGDEQFF TRBJ2-1 TRBV2
CASSSGGLVFF TRBJ2-7 TRBV2
CASLYRQGAENGYTF TRBJ1-2 TRBV2
CASSQGTGDGETQYF TRBJ2-5 TRBV14
CASSVASRGDSPLHF TRBJ1-6 TRBV9
CASSFGLAGDEQFF TRBJ2-1 TRBV7-9